This record looks at one T cell receptor (beta chain) sequence and its context. The PCR employed 60 Vbeta primers together with 13 Jbeta primers. Clones were sequenced by immunoSEQ multiplex PCR, and TCRdb holds only the in-frame ones, with some missing. Of some 140,000 clones in the sample, approximately 70% are singletons; the top ten hold around 1.2%. This sample is part of a study of cytomegalovirus exposure and HLA in healthy donors. The CDR3 sequence is 15 residues long. CDR1 is SNHLY and CDR2 is FYNNEI in the germline V gene. V was trimmed by 8 bases and J by 2 bases, leaving 18 bases between them.

The V gene is TRBV2, the J gene TRBJ2-5; D is possibly TRBD1 (6 bases). The TCR was taken from a middle-aged woman in good health and CMV-seronegative. What was sequenced was PBMCs. The CDR3 loop is CASGAMGAGQETQYF. CDR3 in DNA: TGTGCCAGCGGCGCCATGGGGGCGGGTCAAGAGACCCAGTACTTC.